Following are 26 T cell receptor beta chains from one sample sequenced in a study of blood T cell repertoires in COVID-19 (TCRdb year 2020). The library was made by the immunoSEQ multiplex PCR assay. TCRdb carries this immuneACCESS record with in-frame sequences only. Its versions omit some clonotypes, under half of them owing to an unresolved V gene in the studies checked, with the rest unexplained. The sample profile shows under 150,000 clones; around 83% of them were found once. More than 3% of the sample is held by the ten biggest clonotypes. Sequencing was carried out using peripheral blood. The receptors were gathered from a man aged 40-50 years with acute or convalescent COVID-19.

This clone came up many times. The chain couples TRBV4-3 to TRBJ1-2; D may be TRBD1 (5 bases). V was pared by 4 bases and J by 8 bases, with 20 bases between. CDR1 LGHNA and CDR2 YSLEER come from the germline V gene. The CDR3 contains 15 residues. CDR3 coding DNA: TGCGCCAGCAGCCTGGCAGTTGGGAGGGACCGCGGCTACACCTTC. Translation: CASSLAVGRDRGYTF.

This clone was counted a few times. The chain is built from TRBV5-1 and TRBJ2-7, with 7 bases lining up with TRBD1. The V gene's germline CDR1 is SGHRS and CDR2 YFSETQ. This CDR3 spans 15 amino acids. Trimming cost V 4 bases and J 0 bases; bases outside gene matches: 7. CDR3 nucleotide sequence: TGCGCCAGCAGCCCAGGGACAGAGAGCTCCTACGAGCAGTACTTC. Encoded protein: CASSPGTESSYEQYF.

This clone was counted once. CDR3 loop: CASSLTSGGILSSYNEQFF. The CDR3 coding sequence is TGTGCCAGCAGCCTAACTAGCGGGGGGATCCTAAGCTCCTACAATGAGCAGTTCTTC. The rearrangement uses TRBV5-5 and TRBJ2-1, with 12 bases fitting TRBD2. Germline CDR1 SGHKS, CDR2 YYEKEE (reference sequence). With V trimmed by 4 bases and J by 0 bases, 11 bases remained unmatched. The CDR3 totals 19 residues.

The chain uses TRBV2 and TRBJ2-3; D perhaps matches TRBD1 (6 bases). The CDR3 length is 15 residues. Trimming removed 1 base from V and 4 bases from J, with 12 bases in between. Germline CDR1 is SNHLY and CDR2 is FYNNEI. CDR3 in DNA: TGTGCCAGCAGTGAAGGGGCAGGGGCGGCAGATACGCAGTATTTT. Translated, it gives CASSEGAGAADTQYF.

This chain links TRBV18 with TRBJ1-1; 7 bases map to TRBD1. Germline trimming cut 3 bases from V and 8 bases from J; bases unmatched to any gene: 3. CDR1 and CDR2 from the germline V gene are KGHSH and LQKENI. The CDR3 has 12 residues. The DNA of the CDR3 is TGTGCCAGCTCACCGCGGGACAGAGAAGCTTTCTTT. This sequence encodes CASSPRDREAFF.

The gene calls are TRBV29-1 and TRBJ2-3; D may be TRBD2 (5 bases). The CDR3 length is 14 residues. Trimming shortened V by 7 bases and J by 0 bases, and 14 bases separated the two germline ends. In germline, CDR1 is SQVTM, CDR2 ANQGSEA. The CDR3 sequence is CSAGGVASTDTQYF. For the CDR3, the DNA is TGCAGCGCTGGAGGAGTGGCGAGCACAGATACGCAGTATTTT.

This clone has a handful of counts. The rearrangement uses TRBV18 and TRBJ2-6, with a possible D match to TRBD1 (5 bases). The germline V and J ends were trimmed by 6 bases and 1 base, with 16 bases remaining between them. This CDR3 spans 17 amino acids. CDR1 and CDR2 (germline): KGHSH, LQKENI. The CDR3 loop is CASSHQGRTSGANVLTF. The CDR3 nucleotides are TGTGCCAGCTCCCACCAGGGCCGCACGTCTGGGGCCAACGTCCTGACTTTC.

The chain uses TRBV9 and TRBJ2-7, with D maybe TRBD1 (5 bases). The CDR3 length is 16 residues. The germline CDR1 and CDR2 sequences are SGDLS and YYNGEE. Deletions cut 3 bases from V and 2 bases from J, with 18 bases between. The DNA of the CDR3 is TGTGCCAGCAGCGATGAAGGGGCTAAAACCCCCTACGAGCAGTACTTC. Amino acid sequence: CASSDEGAKTPYEQYF.

This clone appeared once. This chain joins TRBV28 and TRBJ1-3; D might be TRBD1 (6 bases). The CDR3 length is 15 residues. Germline CDR1 and CDR2: MDHEN and SYDVKM. V shed 5 bases and J shed 2 bases, with 13 bases lying between them. The CDR3 nucleotides are TGTGCCAGCAGTGGACAGCCACATACTGGAAACACCATATATTTT. This gives the protein CASSGQPHTGNTIYF.

The rearrangement links TRBV5-4 to TRBJ2-2, with no clear D. Trimming removed 3 bases from V and 3 bases from J, with 6 bases in between. CDR3 length: 13 amino acids. CDR1 and CDR2 (germline): SGHNT, YYREEE (reference sequence). CDR3 bases: TGTGCCAGCAGCTCCACATACACCGGGGAGCTGTTTTTT. It translates to CASSSTYTGELFF.

The chain is built from TRBV6-5 and TRBJ2-2, with TRBD2 matching over 9 bases. The V and J ends lost 0 bases and 3 bases, in that order; junction bases with no gene match: 2. Germline V lookup: CDR1 MNHEY, CDR2 SVGAGI. CDR3 length equals 16 residues. Here the CDR3 DNA reads TGTGCCAGCAGTTACTCGCCTAGCGGGGACACCGGGGAGCTGTTTTTT. This codes for CASSYSPSGDTGELFF.

The rearrangement links TRBV5-1 to TRBJ2-2; possible D gene TRBD1, 5 bases. The germline V gene encodes CDR1 SGHRS and CDR2 YFSETQ. The germline V and J ends were trimmed by 5 bases and 4 bases, with 18 bases remaining between them. This CDR3 contains 16 residues. The CDR3 bases are TGCGCCAGCAGAAAGTCAGGGTGGGCAGGCACCGGGGAGCTGTTTTTT. Protein product: CASRKSGWAGTGELFF. The entire variable domain, with the rest obtained from reference TRBV5-1 and TRBJ2-2, is as follows: KAGVTQTPRYLIKTRGQQVTLSCSPISGHRSVSWYQQTPGQGLQFLFEYFSETQRNKGNFPGRFSGRQFSNSRSEMNVSTLELGDSALYLCASRKSGWAGTGELFFGEGSRLTVL.

This sequence joins TRBV6-7 and TRBJ2-1; 8 nucleotides line up with TRBD1. TRBV6-7 is identified as an open reading frame with a role that is uncertain. The ends lost 2 bases at V and 1 base at J; junction bases unmatched: 13. The CDR3 has 19 residues. CDR3 nucleotide sequence: TGTGCCAGCAGTTACGGGCGGTCGGACAGGGAAATGTCCTACAATGAGCAGTTCTTC. Translating it yields CASSYGRSDREMSYNEQFF.

The CDR3 protein is CASSRVSSATGELFF. The CDR3 DNA is TGTGCCAGCAGCCGGGTGTCCTCGGCCACCGGGGAGCTGTTTTTT. The chain has TRBV7-2 and TRBJ2-2; no clear D gene. The CDR3 loop spans 15 amino acids. Deletions cut 5 bases from V and 4 bases from J, with 14 bases between. Germline loops: CDR1 SGHTA, CDR2 FQGNSA.

This clone came up a few times. The chain carries TRBV5-8 and TRBJ1-5, with D perhaps matching TRBD1 (6 bases). With 2 bases removed from V and 0 bases from J, the gap between germline ends came to 18 bases. CDR1 and CDR2 from the germline V gene are SGHTS and YDEGEE. The CDR3 is 18 amino acids. The CDR3 nucleotides read TGTGCCAGCAGCTTAAGGGGGGGACGGCTTCTTAGCAATCAGCCCCAGCATTTT. Its translation is CASSLRGGRLLSNQPQHF.

CDR3 nucleotides: TGTGCCAGCAGGCGTACAGGAGTAGATAACTATGGCTACACCTTC. Amino acid sequence: CASRRTGVDNYGYTF. This chain links TRBV6-5 with TRBJ1-2, with D perhaps matching TRBD1 (5 bases). V lost 6 bases and J 1 base, leaving 15 bases between the germline ends. The CDR3 is made up of 15 amino acids. Germline V gene sequence: CDR1 MNHEY, CDR2 SVGAGI.

Regarding this clone: The same CDR3 is also encoded by other DNA sequences in this sample. V usage is TRBV6-4 and J usage is TRBJ2-3; the match to TRBD2 covers 7 bases. The junction had 7 bases not matched to a gene; V was cut back by 0 bases and J by 1 base. The CDR3 runs to 17 residues. CDR1 MRHNA and CDR2 SNTAGT come from the germline V gene. DNA of the CDR3: TGTGCCAGCAGTGACTCGAAGAGTGCGGGGGGCACAGATACGCAGTATTTT. Protein sequence: CASSDSKSAGGTDTQYF.

This sequence joins TRBV5-4 and TRBJ2-1, with D possibly being TRBD2 (6 bases). This CDR3 has 14 amino acids. V dropped 0 bases and J dropped 3 bases, with 7 bases sitting between them. Germline V gene data show CDR1 as SGHNT and CDR2 as YYREEE (reference sequence). CDR3 nucleotide sequence: TGTGCCAGCAGCTTGGGGGGGGTCTACAATGAGCAGTTCTTC. It encodes CASSLGGVYNEQFF.

The chain joins TRBV3-1 (or the pseudogene TRBV3-2) to TRBJ2-5; 11 bases map to TRBD2. Germline V gene data show CDR1 as LGHDT and CDR2 as YNNKEL (reference sequence). J was trimmed by 7 bases and V by 2 bases; bases with no gene match: 9. The CDR3 consists of 16 residues. In nucleotides, the CDR3 is TGTGCCAGCAGCCAATCGCTAGCGGGGGGTCGGGGGACCCAGTACTTC. This codes for CASSQSLAGGRGTQYF.

This chain links TRBV18 with TRBJ1-6; maybe TRBD1 (6 bases). The V end was cut by 3 bases, the J end by 5 bases, with 11 bases between. CDR3 length equals 15 residues. Germline V gene lookup returns CDR1 KGHSH and CDR2 LQKENI. CDR3 DNA sequence: TGTGCCAGCTCACCCTCAGGGGTCCATAATTCACCCCTCCACTTT. Its translation: CASSPSGVHNSPLHF.

In this sample, this clone turned up a few times. The CDR3 DNA follows: TGTGCCTGGAGAAGAAGGGGGACAGACTACGAGCAGTACTTC. As protein: CAWRRRGTDYEQYF. This rearrangement joins TRBV30 to TRBJ2-7; TRBD1 matches at 7 bases. In germline, CDR1 is GTSNPN, CDR2 SVGIG (reference sequence). J lost 3 bases, V lost 3 bases, and 8 bases had no gene match. This CDR3 is 14 amino acids long.

The V call is TRBV19, the J call TRBJ1-5, with D perhaps TRBD1 (6 bases). Trimming left V 6 bases short and J 3 bases short, with 18 bases between. From germline, CDR1 is LNHDA and CDR2 SQIVND (reference sequence). The CDR3 runs to 16 residues. CDR3 in amino acids: CASRKTGNPTNQPQHF. In nucleotides, the CDR3 is TGTGCCAGTAGAAAAACAGGGAATCCTACCAATCAGCCCCAGCATTTT. The whole variable domain, filled in from reference TRBV19 and TRBJ1-5, reads DGGITQSPKYLFRKEGQNVTLSCEQNLNHDAMYWYRQDPGQGLRLIYYSQIVNDFQKGDIAEGYSVSREKKESFPLTVTSAQKNPTAFYLCASRKTGNPTNQPQHFGDGTRLSIL.

This clone was recorded once. The chain is built from TRBV4-3 and TRBJ2-7; a possible D gene is TRBD1 (7 bases). Germline loops: CDR1 LGHNA, CDR2 YSLEER. CDR3 length: 14 amino acids. With 4 bases removed from V and 3 bases from J, the gap between germline ends came to 13 bases. CDR3 region: CASSRGTDHYEQYF. CDR3 bases: TGCGCCAGCAGCCGCGGGACAGACCACTACGAGCAGTACTTC.

In DNA, the CDR3 is TGCGCCAGCAGCCAAGTCGCCGGGGGGGGTCTCTACAATGAGCAGTTCTTC. Protein sequence: CASSQVAGGGLYNEQFF. The chain employs TRBV4-1 and TRBJ2-1, with 8 nucleotides matching TRBD2. Germline lookup yields CDR1 MGHRA and CDR2 YSYEKL. CDR3 size: 17 residues. After removal of 1 base from V and 3 bases from J, the junction contained 8 bases not matched to a gene.

The V and J genes are TRBV13 and TRBJ2-2; D may be TRBD2 (7 bases). V lost 5 bases to trimming and J lost 2 bases, with 12 bases between them. Germline CDR1 PRHDT, CDR2 FYEKMQ (reference sequence). The CDR3 length is 15 residues. The chain's CDR3 is CASSQRGANTGELFF. CDR3 sequence (DNA): TGTGCCAGCAGCCAACGGGGGGCCAACACCGGGGAGCTGTTTTTT.

The rearrangement links TRBV9 to TRBJ1-1; 7 bases align to TRBD1. This CDR3 region has 15 residues. V lost 1 base, J lost 9 bases, and 12 bases stayed unmatched. The germline V gene has CDR1 SGDLS and CDR2 YYNGEE. CDR3 in DNA: TGTGCCAGCAGCGTATCTATAAGTAGACAGGGCCAAGCTTTCTTT. Translated, it gives CASSVSISRQGQAFF.